This is a list of T cell receptor beta chains from one sample in a study of shared clonotypes between healthy human individuals. Method: immunoSEQ multiplex PCR; TCRdb's copy keeps in-frame clones and lacks some. The sample lists some 500,000 clones, about 96% occurring once. The sample was naive CD4+ T cells sorted from blood. The receptor set was obtained from a woman aged 25 to 39 in good health. Each CDR3 is given with its conserved first and last residue. A D gene is named only where the DNA matches it firmly. Rows may omit the clone size; those that give it use once, few, many or a size class.

abundance	v_gene	j_gene	d_gene	len	CDR3nt	CDR3aa
NA	TRBV28	TRBJ1-1	NA	12	TGTGCCAGCAGTCTCAGGAACACTGAAGCTTTCTTT	CASSLRNTEAFF
NA	TRBV28	TRBJ2-5	TRBD2	16	TGTGCCAGCAGTTTATCACTAGCGGAGATCCAAGAGACCCAGTACTTC	CASSLSLAEIQETQYF
NA	TRBV4-1	TRBJ2-7	TRBD2	20	TGCGCCAGCAGCCTCCAAAGGTCCGGGACTAGCGAGGGGGGATCCTACGAGCAGTACTTC	CASSLQRSGTSEGGSYEQYF
NA	TRBV6-1	TRBJ1-3	NA	12	TGTGCCAGCAGCACGTCTGGAAACACCATATATTTT	CASSTSGNTIYF
NA	TRBV5-1	TRBJ2-1	TRBD1	18	TGCGCCAGCAGCGACTGGACAGGGTTACTAGGGGCCTACAATGAGCAGTTCTTC	CASSDWTGLLGAYNEQFF
NA	TRBV4-1	TRBJ2-7	NA	17	TGCGCCAGCAGCCAGGTGCCGGGGCTGGGAGTCTCCTACGAGCAGTACTTC	CASSQVPGLGVSYEQYF
few	TRBV11-2	TRBJ1-5	NA	14	TGTGCCAGCAGCCTCGACAGGATTGGTCAGCCCCAGCATTTT	CASSLDRIGQPQHF
once	TRBV10-3	TRBJ2-7	NA	16	TGTGCCATCAGTGACCCCGGGAACAGGACGACCTACGAGCAGTACTTC	CAISDPGNRTTYEQYF
NA	TRBV7-2	TRBJ2-3	TRBD2	17	TGTGCCAGCAGCTTAAGTAGCGGAACTAGCGGCACAGATACGCAGTATTTT	CASSLSSGTSGTDTQYF
NA	TRBV2	TRBJ1-1	TRBD1	14	TGTGCCAGCAGCAAGACAGGGGTGAACACTGAAGCTTTCTTT	CASSKTGVNTEAFF
NA	TRBV19	TRBJ2-1	TRBD2	14	TGTGCCAGTAGTATAAGCGGGAGAAGGAATGAGCAGTTCTTC	CASSISGRRNEQFF
NA	TRBV2	TRBJ1-2	NA	15	TGTGCCAGCAGTGTCGGGGGGGCCGCCGACTATGGCTACACCTTC	CASSVGGAADYGYTF
once	TRBV9	TRBJ2-7	NA	14	TGTGCCAGCAGCGTAGGGGGGGACTCCTACGAGCAGTACTTC	CASSVGGDSYEQYF
NA	TRBV7-9	TRBJ2-2	TRBD1	15	TGTGCCAGCAGCTCCGACAGGGGAGCCACCGGGGAGCTGTTTTTT	CASSSDRGATGELFF
NA	TRBV27	TRBJ1-1	NA	14	TGTGCCAGCAGTCCCCGGGGTGGGAACACTGAAGCTTTCTTT	CASSPRGGNTEAFF
NA	TRBV7-3	TRBJ2-2	NA	14	TGTGCCAGCAGCTCCGACCCGAACACCGGGGAGCTGTTTTTT	CASSSDPNTGELFF
NA	TRBV2	TRBJ1-2	NA	13	TGTGCCAGCAGGGCCCGGGTTAACTATGGCTACACCTTC	CASRARVNYGYTF
NA	TRBV19	TRBJ1-4	NA	16	TGTGCCAGTACCCGTTCGGACGCATCAACTAATGAAAAACTGTTTTTT	CASTRSDASTNEKLFF
NA	TRBV2	TRBJ1-5	NA	17	TGTGCCAGCAGTTCCCCCAGGGGCGGGAGGAGCAATCAGCCCCAGCATTTT	CASSSPRGGRSNQPQHF
NA	TRBV7-3	TRBJ2-7	NA	13	TGTGCCAGCAGCCCCGGCCAGTCCGGCGAGCAGTACTTC	CASSPGQSGEQYF
NA	TRBV2	TRBJ2-6	NA	16	TGTGCCAGCAGTTATATCAGGGGCTCTGGGGCCAACGTCCTGACTTTC	CASSYIRGSGANVLTF
NA	TRBV6-1	TRBJ1-5	NA	15	TGTGCCAGCAGTCGACAGAGCTATAGCAATCAGCCCCAGCATTTT	CASSRQSYSNQPQHF
NA	TRBV7-3	TRBJ1-1	NA	14	TGTGCCAGCAGCCACGGACAGTCGAACACTGAAGCTTTCTTT	CASSHGQSNTEAFF
few	TRBV18	TRBJ1-5	NA	14	TGTGCCAGCTCACAAAGACAGGTTAATCAGCCCCAGCATTTT	CASSQRQVNQPQHF
NA	TRBV28	TRBJ2-7	TRBD2	16	TGTGCCAGCAGACAGGGACTAGCGGGAGTGTCCTACGAGCAGTACTTC	CASRQGLAGVSYEQYF
NA	TRBV6-1	TRBJ1-4	NA	14	TGTGCCAGCAGTGAACATGGGAAGGGTGAAAAACTGTTTTTT	CASSEHGKGEKLFF
NA	TRBV29-1	TRBJ2-3	TRBD1	15	TGCAGCGGCAGCCTCTGGGACAGGGGATCCGATACGCAGTATTTT	CSGSLWDRGSDTQYF
NA	TRBV4-1	TRBJ2-1	TRBD2	15	TGCGCCAGCAGCCGAGTAGCGGGAGTATACAATGAGCAGTTCTTC	CASSRVAGVYNEQFF
NA	TRBV5-1	TRBJ2-3	NA	18	TGCGCCAGCAGCGACTACCTACAACTCTTTACTAGCACAGATACGCAGTATTTT	CASSDYLQLFTSTDTQYF
once	TRBV29-1	TRBJ2-7	NA	15	TGCAGCGTTGCACCACCCGGGACTTACTCCTACGAGCAGTACTTC	CSVAPPGTYSYEQYF
NA	TRBV5-4	TRBJ2-2	TRBD1	16	TGTGCCAGCAGCTCCCCCGGGACAGGGGCCGGCGGGGAGCTGTTTTTT	CASSSPGTGAGGELFF
NA	TRBV5-1	TRBJ1-5	NA	15	TGCGCCAGCAGCTTGGGGAATGGGGGCAATCAGCCCCAGCATTTT	CASSLGNGGNQPQHF
NA	TRBV7-2	TRBJ1-5	NA	13	TGTGCCAGCAGCCCCGGGGGCAATCAGCCCCAGCATTTT	CASSPGGNQPQHF
NA	TRBV27	TRBJ2-7	NA	15	TGTGCCAGCAGTTTATACCCGGACAGTTCCTACGAGCAGTACTTC	CASSLYPDSSYEQYF
NA	TRBV6-5	TRBJ2-2	NA	13	TGTGCCAGCTTGGGTGCTTACACCGGGGAGCTGTTTTTT	CASLGAYTGELFF